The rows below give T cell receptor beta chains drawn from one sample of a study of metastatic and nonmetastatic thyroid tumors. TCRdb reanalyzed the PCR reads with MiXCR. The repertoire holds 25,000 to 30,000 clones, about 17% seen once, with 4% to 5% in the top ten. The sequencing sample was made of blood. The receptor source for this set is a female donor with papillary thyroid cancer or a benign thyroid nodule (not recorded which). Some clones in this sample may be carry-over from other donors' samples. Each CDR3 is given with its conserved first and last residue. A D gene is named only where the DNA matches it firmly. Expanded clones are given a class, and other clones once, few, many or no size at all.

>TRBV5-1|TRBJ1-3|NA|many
CASSLAQYSGNTIYF
TGCGCCAGCAGCTTGGCCCAGTACTCTGGAAACACCATATATTTT
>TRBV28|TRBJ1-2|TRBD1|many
CASRSQGAWARGYTF
TGTGCCAGCAGGTCACAGGGGGCTTGGGCCCGTGGCTACACCTTC
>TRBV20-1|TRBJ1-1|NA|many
CSARPHLNTEAFF
TGCAGTGCTAGGCCTCACCTGAACACTGAAGCTTTCTTT
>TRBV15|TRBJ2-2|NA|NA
CATSRTRRAGELFF
TGTGCCACCAGCAGAACTCGGAGGGCCGGGGAGCTGTTTTTT
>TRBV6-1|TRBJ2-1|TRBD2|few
CASRAGTSGGSEQFF
TGTGCCAGCAGGGCCGGGACTAGCGGGGGGAGTGAGCAGTTCTTC
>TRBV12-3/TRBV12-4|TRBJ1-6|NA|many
CASSFGPGVNSPLHF
TGTGCCAGCAGTTTTGGGCCAGGGGTTAATTCACCCCTCCACTTT
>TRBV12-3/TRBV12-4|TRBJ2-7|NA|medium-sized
CASSLGQGVGEQYF
TGTGCCAGCAGTTTAGGGCAGGGAGTCGGCGAGCAGTACTTC
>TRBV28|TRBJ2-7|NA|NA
CASSLWDNYEQYF
TGTGCCAGCAGTTTATGGGACAACTACGAGCAGTACTTC
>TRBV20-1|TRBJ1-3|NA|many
CSARDGSWGSGNTIYF
TGCAGTGCTAGAGACGGTTCATGGGGCTCTGGAAACACCATATATTTT
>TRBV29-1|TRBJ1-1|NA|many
CSSSGDTEAFF
TGCAGCTCCTCTGGGGACACTGAAGCTTTCTTT
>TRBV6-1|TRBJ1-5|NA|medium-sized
CASTPLGKDQPQHF
TGTGCCAGCACCCCTTTGGGGAAGGATCAGCCCCAGCATTTT
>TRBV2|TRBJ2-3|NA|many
CASSHPPSGSTDTQYF
TGTGCCAGCAGCCACCCCCCCAGCGGCAGCACAGATACGCAGTATTTT
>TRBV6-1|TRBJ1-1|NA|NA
CASSNGGTEAFF
TGTGCCAGCTCCAACGGAGGTACTGAAGCTTTCTTT
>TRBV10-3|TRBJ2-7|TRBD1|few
CAIKSRGTGGHEQYF
TGTGCCATCAAAAGCCGCGGGACAGGGGGGCACGAGCAGTACTTC
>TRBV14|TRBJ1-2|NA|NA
CASSKDPRYGYTF
TGTGCCAGCAGCAAAGATCCCCGCTATGGCTACACCTTC
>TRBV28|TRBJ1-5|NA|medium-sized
CASSISQPQHF
TGTGCCAGCAGCATTTCTCAGCCCCAGCATTTT
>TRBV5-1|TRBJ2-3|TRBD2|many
CASSLLGFPSGGSTDTQYF
TGCGCCAGCAGCTTGCTAGGGTTTCCTAGCGGGGGATCCACAGATACGCAGTATTTT
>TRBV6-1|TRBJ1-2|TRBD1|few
CASKPGQGDYGYTF
TGTGCCAGCAAACCGGGACAGGGTGACTATGGCTACACCTTC
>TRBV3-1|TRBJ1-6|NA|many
CASSQGWGTPLHF
TGTGCCAGCAGCCAAGGCTGGGGGACACCCCTCCACTTT
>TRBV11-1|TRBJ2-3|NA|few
CASSLQGRSTDTQYF
TGTGCCAGCAGCCTACAGGGTAGGAGCACAGATACGCAGTATTTT
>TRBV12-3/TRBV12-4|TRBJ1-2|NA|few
CASSFDNEGGYTF
TGTGCCAGCAGTTTCGACAACGAGGGTGGCTACACCTTC
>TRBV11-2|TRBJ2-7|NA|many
CASSGVYEQYF
TGTGCCAGCAGCGGCGTGTACGAGCAGTACTTC
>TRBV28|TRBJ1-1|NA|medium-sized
CASKDRRLNTEAFF
TGTGCCAGCAAAGACAGAAGATTGAACACTGAAGCTTTCTTT
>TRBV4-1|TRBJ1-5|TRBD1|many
CASSQVPPGGWNQPQHF
TGCGCCAGCAGCCAAGTCCCCCCAGGGGGCTGGAATCAGCCCCAGCATTTT
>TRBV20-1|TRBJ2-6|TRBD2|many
CSASRVAGALNSGANVLTF
TGCAGTGCTAGTCGGGTAGCGGGGGCCCTCAACTCTGGGGCCAACGTCCTGACTTTC
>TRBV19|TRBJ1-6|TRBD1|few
CASSFSVRDRPNSPLHF
TGTGCCAGTAGTTTTAGTGTCCGGGACAGGCCTAATTCACCCCTCCACTTT
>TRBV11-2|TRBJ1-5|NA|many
CASSSRDGSNQPQHF
TGTGCCAGCAGCTCCCGGGACGGCAGCAATCAGCCCCAGCATTTT
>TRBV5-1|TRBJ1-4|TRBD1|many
CASSPGTGGGKLFF
TGCGCCAGCAGCCCCGGGACAGGGGGCGGGAAACTGTTTTTT
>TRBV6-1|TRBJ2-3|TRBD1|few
CASSGGQGNTDTQYF
TGTGCCAGCAGTGGGGGACAGGGGAACACAGATACGCAGTATTTT
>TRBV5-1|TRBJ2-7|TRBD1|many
CASKVTGAYEQYF
TGCGCCAGCAAGGTTACAGGGGCCTACGAGCAGTACTTC
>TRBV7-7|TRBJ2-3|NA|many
CASSQEGGSADTQYF
TGTGCCAGCAGCCAGGAGGGGGGCAGCGCAGATACGCAGTATTTT
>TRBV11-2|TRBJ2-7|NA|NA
CASSFGQGKQYF
TGTGCCAGCAGCTTTGGGCAGGGCAAGCAGTACTTC
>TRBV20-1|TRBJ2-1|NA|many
CSARVAGAPYNEQFF
TGCAGTGCTAGGGTCGCGGGGGCACCCTACAATGAGCAGTTCTTC
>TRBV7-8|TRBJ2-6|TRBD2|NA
CASSLPSGGRGANVLTF
TGTGCCAGCAGCTTACCTAGCGGGGGGAGGGGTGCCAACGTCCTGACTTTC
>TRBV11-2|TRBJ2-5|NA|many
CASSLGGQETQYF
TGTGCCAGCAGCTTAGGGGGACAAGAGACCCAGTACTTC
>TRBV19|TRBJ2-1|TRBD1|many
CASSITTGTDNEQFF
TGTGCCAGTAGTATCACTACCGGGACAGACAATGAGCAGTTCTTC
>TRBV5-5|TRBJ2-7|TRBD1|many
CASSLRGPGQGYDEQYF
TGTGCCAGCAGCTTGAGGGGACCGGGACAGGGATACGACGAGCAGTACTTC
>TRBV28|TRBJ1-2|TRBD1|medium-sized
CASSLGTGDGYTF
TGTGCCAGCTCCCTCGGGACAGGGGATGGCTACACCTTC
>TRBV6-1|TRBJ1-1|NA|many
CASKQRLNTEAFF
TGTGCCAGCAAACAAAGGTTGAACACTGAAGCTTTCTTT
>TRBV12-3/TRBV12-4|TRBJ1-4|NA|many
CASSFGQLMNEKLFF
TGTGCCAGCAGTTTTGGGCAGCTGATGAATGAAAAACTGTTTTTT
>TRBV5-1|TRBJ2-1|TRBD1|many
CASSPDRELGNEQFF
TGCGCCAGCAGCCCGGACAGGGAACTCGGCAATGAGCAGTTCTTC
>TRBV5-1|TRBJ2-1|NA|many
CASSLIRTTNEQFF
TGCGCCAGCAGCTTGATTCGGACAACTAATGAGCAGTTCTTC